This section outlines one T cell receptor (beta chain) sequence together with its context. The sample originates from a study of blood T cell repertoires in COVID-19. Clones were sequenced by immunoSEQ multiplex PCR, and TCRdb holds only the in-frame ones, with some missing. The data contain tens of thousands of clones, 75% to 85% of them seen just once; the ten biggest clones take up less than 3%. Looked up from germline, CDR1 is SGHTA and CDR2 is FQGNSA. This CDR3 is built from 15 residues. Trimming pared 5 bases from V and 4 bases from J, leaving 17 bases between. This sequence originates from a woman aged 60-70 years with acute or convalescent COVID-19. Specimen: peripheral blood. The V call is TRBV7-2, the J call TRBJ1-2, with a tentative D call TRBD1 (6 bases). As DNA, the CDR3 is TGTGCCAGCAGCGAACAACAGGGAAGTGTCTATGGCTACACCTTC. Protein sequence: CASSEQQGSVYGYTF.